Below are 28 T cell receptor beta chains sequenced from a single sample in a study of Tregs in tolerant kidney transplant recipients. The repertoire was sequenced with immunoSEQ multiplex PCR; TCRdb's copy has only in-frame clones and lacks some. The data hold 90,000 or so clones, with roughly 93% observed a single time. The nonmyeloablative bone marrow transplants came from related graft donors, with transient mixed chimerism. This specimen consisted of CD4+ T cells from blood (PBMCs), obtained 12 months after the transplant. The receptors were gathered from a human patient who received a combined kidney and bone marrow transplant. Some of these T cells may belong to the graft donor.

This clone was recorded a few times. This chain links TRBV2 with TRBJ1-2, with TRBD1 matching 7 bases. This CDR3 contains 11 residues. V was pared by 4 bases and J by 14 bases, with 7 bases of the junction left unmatched. Per germline, CDR1 SNHLY and CDR2 FYNNEI. The CDR3 DNA is TGTGCCAGCAGTGGGGACGGGACAGAGACCTTC. It specifies CASSGDGTETF.

This sequence joins TRBV15 and TRBJ2-5; tentative D call: TRBD1 (5 bases). Germline values: CDR1 LNHNV, CDR2 YYDKDF (reference sequence). CDR3 length: 12 amino acids. V was pared by 2 bases and J by 5 bases, with 6 bases between. CDR3 protein: CATSRYRETQYF. In nucleotides, the CDR3 is TGTGCCACCAGCAGATACAGGGAGACCCAGTACTTC.

The gene calls are TRBV30 and TRBJ2-5; the D gene is possibly TRBD1 (6 bases). Trimming took off 0 bases at V and 3 bases at J, with 8 bases between the two ends. This CDR3 has 13 residues. Germline V gives CDR1 GTSNPN, CDR2 SVGIG (reference sequence). The CDR3 spells CAWSVGQKETQYF. The CDR3 DNA reads as TGTGCCTGGAGTGTAGGACAGAAAGAGACCCAGTACTTC.

V and J are TRBV28 and TRBJ1-5; D perhaps matches TRBD1 (6 bases). Germline V gene lookup returns CDR1 MDHEN and CDR2 SYDVKM. Trimming shortened V by 7 bases and J by 4 bases, and 14 bases separated the two germline ends. The CDR3 loop spans 14 amino acids. CDR3 DNA sequence: TGTGCCAGCATCAAGGGGGGGGATAATCAGCCCCAGCATTTT. Protein sequence: CASIKGGDNQPQHF. The full variable domain, rest sourced from reference TRBV28 and TRBJ1-5, is DVKVTQSSRYLVKRTGEKVFLECVQDMDHENMFWYRQDPGLGLRLIYFSYDVKMKEKGDIPEGYSVSREKKERFSLILESASTNQTSMYLCASIKGGDNQPQHFGDGTRLSIL.

V usage is TRBV4-3 and J usage is TRBJ2-1; a weak D match, TRBD1 (5 bases). V lost 1 base and J lost 3, with 10 bases in between. Per the germline V gene, CDR1 is LGHNA and CDR2 is YSLEER. The CDR3 loop spans 15 amino acids. CDR3 in amino acids: CASSQADRIYNEQFF. CDR3 in DNA: TGCGCCAGCAGCCAAGCTGACAGAATCTACAATGAGCAGTTCTTC.

The V and J genes are TRBV25-1 and TRBJ1-1; the D is unclear. CDR1 and CDR2 (germline): MGHDK, SYGVNS. The length of the CDR3 is 12 residues. V was shortened by 1 base and J by 11 bases, with 11 bases between the two germline ends. CDR3 sequence: CASSESPKRAFF. The DNA for the CDR3 is TGTGCCAGCAGTGAATCCCCAAAGCGGGCTTTCTTT.

The chain employs TRBV30 and TRBJ2-7, with TRBD2 as a possible D gene (6 bases). Germline V gene sequence: CDR1 GTSNPN, CDR2 SVGIG (reference sequence). The CDR3 runs to 14 residues. V was trimmed by 0 bases and J by 1 base, leaving 10 bases between them. CDR3 protein: CAWSVEGRSYEQYF. In DNA, the CDR3 is TGTGCCTGGAGTGTGGAGGGACGTTCCTACGAGCAGTACTTC.

The chain carries TRBV19 and TRBJ2-5; 7 nucleotides line up with TRBD1. TRBJ2-7 matches the DNA end more closely, so the J call is doubtful. This CDR3 is 14 amino acids long. Germline V gene lookup returns CDR1 LNHDA and CDR2 SQIVND (reference sequence). The CDR3 DNA reads TGTGCCAGTAGTATGACAGGGCAAATCTACGAGCAGTACTTC. It is translated as CASSMTGQIYEQYF.

The chain has TRBV4-2 and TRBJ2-3; weak D call: TRBD2 (5 bases). The germline CDR1 and CDR2 sequences are LGHNA and YNFKEQ. The CDR3 loop spans 15 amino acids. The V end lost 2 bases, the J end lost 4 bases, and 13 bases lay between the germline ends. The chain's CDR3 is CASSQTGEMADTQYF. Written as DNA, the CDR3 is TGTGCCAGCAGCCAAACCGGGGAGATGGCAGATACGCAGTATTTT.

This chain links TRBV21-1 with TRBJ2-1; TRBD1, the D gene given by the table, was not confirmed from the DNA. TRBV21-1 is an annotated pseudogene. The CDR3 extends over 14 amino acids. The CDR3 protein is CASSFGHRYNEQFF. CDR3 DNA sequence: TGTGCCAGCAGCTTCGGACACCGCTACAATGAGCAGTTCTTC.

This chain uses TRBV11-3 with TRBJ1-1; TRBD1 is a possible D gene (5 bases). This CDR3 spans 15 amino acids. The germline V gene encodes CDR1 SGHNT and CDR2 YENEEA. V was clipped by 1 base and J by 3 bases, with 12 bases between them. The CDR3 DNA is TGTGCCAGCAGCTTAGTTTCGACGGGGGACACTGAAGCTTTCTTT. Translating gives CASSLVSTGDTEAFF.

The chain uses TRBV6-6 and TRBJ1-6; 7 nucleotides align to TRBD1. Germline CDR1 and CDR2: MNHNY and SVGAGI (reference sequence). Unmatched junction bases numbered 7, after V lost 5 bases and J lost 12 bases. The CDR3 consists of 13 residues. For the CDR3, the DNA is TGTGCCAGCAGTCCCACCACAGGGGAACCCCTCCACTTT. Protein: CASSPTTGEPLHF.

This clone was recorded only once. The J gene is TRBJ1-5, the V gene TRBV10-3; tentative D call: TRBD1 (6 bases). Germline lookup yields CDR1 ENHRY and CDR2 SYGVKD. The CDR3 has 13 amino acids. V shed 4 bases and J shed 7 bases, with 11 bases lying between them. The CDR3 reads CAISGGRVQPQHF. The CDR3 DNA follows: TGTGCCATCAGTGGGGGGCGCGTCCAGCCCCAGCATTTT.

V gene TRBV27 combines with J gene TRBJ2-5, with 7 bases matching TRBD1. After removal of 3 bases from V and 2 bases from J, the junction contained 3 bases not matched to a gene. The germline gives CDR1 MNHEY, CDR2 SMNVEV (reference sequence). The CDR3 runs 14 residues. DNA for the CDR3: TGTGCCAGCAGTTTCAGGGGGTGGCAAGAGACCCAGTACTTC. It codes for CASSFRGWQETQYF.

The chain has TRBV19 and TRBJ1-1; weak D call: TRBD1 (5 bases). V lost 6 bases to trimming and J lost 1 base, with 12 bases between them. CDR1 is LNHDA, CDR2 SQIVND, per germline (reference sequence). This CDR3 has 14 amino acids. This chain's CDR3 is CASRARDRNTEAFF. The CDR3, as DNA: TGTGCCAGTAGGGCCCGAGACAGGAACACTGAAGCTTTCTTT.

The CDR3 DNA reads as TGTGCCAGCAGCTTAGCGTGGAGGGACACTGAAGCTTTCTTT. Translation gives CASSLAWRDTEAFF. The chain uses TRBV7-8 and TRBJ1-1; no clear D. The length of the CDR3 is 14 residues. Between the trimmed V and J ends, which lost 0 bases and 3 bases, there was a span of 8 bases. Looked up from germline, CDR1 is SGHVS and CDR2 is FQNEAQ.

This rearrangement joins TRBV6-1 to TRBJ1-5, with a weak D call TRBD1 (5 bases). V was shortened by 1 base and J by 3 bases, with 10 bases between the two germline ends. The CDR3 is 15 amino acids. Germline V gene sequence: CDR1 MNHNS, CDR2 SASEGT. CDR3 residues: CASSEGGRDNQPQHF. The CDR3 bases are TGTGCCAGCAGTGAAGGGGGCAGGGACAATCAGCCCCAGCATTTT.

The rearrangement joins TRBV9 to TRBJ2-2; tentatively, D is TRBD2 (5 bases). Germline CDR1 reads SGDLS; CDR2 reads YYNGEE. V shed 1 base and J shed 5 bases, with 9 bases lying between them. This CDR3 is 14 amino acids long. CDR3 sequence (DNA): TGTGCCAGCAGCGTATCCGGAGGAACCGGGGAGCTGTTTTTT. It specifies CASSVSGGTGELFF.

This clone was seen more than once but under ten times. V gene TRBV27 combines with J gene TRBJ2-2, with TRBD2 matching over 9 bases. V dropped 6 bases and J dropped 7; count of bases not matched to a gene: 9. This CDR3 is 15 amino acids long. Germline V gene data show CDR1 as MNHEY and CDR2 as SMNVEV (reference sequence). CDR3 nucleotides: TGTGCCAGCAGACCTCTAGCGGGGCGGAGCGGGGAGCTGTTTTTT. Protein product: CASRPLAGRSGELFF.

The chain recombines TRBV5-1 with TRBJ2-3, with TRBD1 matching 7 bases. CDR3 length: 13 residues. CDR1 and CDR2 from the germline V gene are SGHRS and YFSETQ. With V trimmed by 7 bases and J by 2 bases, 4 bases remained unmatched. The CDR3 sequence: CASLGTATDTQYF. In DNA form, the CDR3 reads TGCGCCAGCCTCGGGACAGCCACAGATACGCAGTATTTT. Together with reference TRBV5-1 and TRBJ2-3, the CDR3 gives the full variable domain: KAGVTQTPRYLIKTRGQQVTLSCSPISGHRSVSWYQQTPGQGLQFLFEYFSETQRNKGNFPGRFSGRQFSNSRSEMNVSTLELGDSALYLCASLGTATDTQYFGPGTRLTVL.

The chain uses TRBV5-4 and TRBJ2-7, with 7 bases lining up with TRBD2. The germline V gene encodes CDR1 SGHNT and CDR2 YYREEE (reference sequence). There are 15 residues in the CDR3. With V trimmed by 0 bases and J by 1 base, 4 bases remained unmatched. CDR3 DNA sequence: TGTGCCAGCAGCTTGGTCGGGAGGATATCCTACGAGCAGTACTTC. Translated, it gives CASSLVGRISYEQYF.

This rearrangement joins TRBV19 to TRBJ2-4; 10 nucleotides line up with TRBD2. V was pared by 4 bases and J by 0 bases, with 9 bases of the junction left unmatched. The CDR3 length is 18 residues. Germline lookup yields CDR1 LNHDA and CDR2 SQIVND (reference sequence). The CDR3 sequence: CASSRGLAEFLAKNIQYF. CDR3 nucleotide sequence: TGTGCCAGTAGTAGAGGACTAGCGGAGTTTCTAGCCAAAAACATTCAGTACTTC.

This rearrangement joins TRBV10-1 to TRBJ1-2; 9 bases line up with TRBD1. CDR1 is WNHNN, CDR2 SYGVQD, per germline (reference sequence). Trimming took 7 bases from V and 6 from J; bases not matched to a gene: 3. The CDR3 consists of 12 residues. The CDR3 region is CASTRTGDGYTF. CDR3 coding DNA: TGCGCCAGCACTAGGACAGGGGATGGCTACACCTTC.

This chain joins TRBV2 and TRBJ2-5; the match to TRBD2 covers 14 bases. Germline trimming cut 6 bases from V and 5 bases from J; bases unmatched to any gene: 14. The CDR3 totals 18 residues. Germline V gene lookup returns CDR1 SNHLY and CDR2 FYNNEI. This CDR3 reads CASRQVGLAGVTGETQYF. As DNA, the CDR3 is TGTGCCAGCAGACAGGTGGGACTAGCGGGAGTGACCGGGGAGACCCAGTACTTC.

This sequence joins TRBV2 and TRBJ1-2, with no clear D. With 1 base removed from V and 2 bases from J, the gap between germline ends came to 5 bases. CDR1 is SNHLY, CDR2 FYNNEI, per germline. The CDR3 is made up of 13 amino acids. In nucleotides, the CDR3 is TGTGCCAGCAGTGAAGATGGCAACTATGGCTACACCTTC. Encoded protein: CASSEDGNYGYTF.

V and J are TRBV30 and TRBJ2-1, with a tentative D call TRBD2 (6 bases). V gave up 0 bases and J gave up 7 bases, with 13 bases separating them. Germline CDR1 GTSNPN, CDR2 SVGIG (reference sequence). This CDR3 comprises 14 residues. DNA of the CDR3: TGTGCCTGGAGTGTAGGCAACGCGGGGAATGAGCAGTTCTTC. Protein: CAWSVGNAGNEQFF.

The chain links TRBV7-2 to TRBJ1-2; D gene uncertain. V was clipped by 3 bases and J by 1 base, with 9 bases between them. Germline assignment: CDR1 SGHTA and CDR2 FQGNSA. This CDR3 is built from 14 residues. Here the CDR3 reads CASSFPQDNYGYTF. The CDR3 DNA sequence: TGTGCCAGCAGCTTTCCGCAGGATAACTATGGCTACACCTTC.

J is TRBJ1-3 and V is TRBV28; 7 bases match TRBD1. Germline CDR1 and CDR2: MDHEN and SYDVKM. The CDR3 covers 15 residues. The V segment lost 6 bases and the J segment 3 bases; nucleotides outside the gene matches: 8. CDR3 in amino acids: CASSRTGAIGNTIYF. The CDR3 DNA reads TGTGCCAGCAGCCGGACAGGAGCTATTGGAAACACCATATATTTT.